The TCR beta chain under discussion was sequenced for a study of molecular identifiers for immune sequencing clone quantification. Study-level background: Naive CD8 cell RNA, from roughly 20,000 or 100,000 cells, was split five ways in replicates, with four sequenced.

There are 14 residues in the CDR3. CDR1 is SEHNR and CDR2 is FQNEAQ in the germline V gene (reference sequence). Trimming left V 5 bases short and J 0 bases short, with 8 bases between. Regarding the study as a whole: Beyond 20 RNA copies, clones held over 99% of effector molecules, compared with under 1% in naive cells.

Listed TCR primers, together with previously described methods, were used for the bulk TCR libraries. In TCRdb, the PCR reads were re-called with MiXCR into one record per CDR3 protein. The sample records about 9,700 distinct CDR3 sequences, 15% to 20% being singletons. This clonotype is medium-sized within its sample. Its antigen remains unknown. Investigators produced naive CD8 libraries from about 21,000 to 970,000 sorted cells, drawing on 10%, 30% or 50% RNA. The source material was naive CD8+ T cells from blood, with Jurkat cell RNA spiked in. Subset specified: FACS-sorted CD8+CD4-CCR7+CD45RA+ naive T cells. The receptor's source is a human donor in good health. Some libraries in this study had Jurkat cell RNA spiked in. The chain uses TRBV7-9 and TRBJ2-4; D unclear. DNA of the CDR3: TGTGCCAGCAGCCTCGATAAAGCCAAAAACATTCAGTACTTC. Its translation: CASSLDKAKNIQYF. The entire variable domain, with the rest obtained from reference TRBV7-9 and TRBJ2-4, is as follows: DTGVSQNPRHKITKRGQNVTFRCDPISEHNRLYWYRQTLGQGPEFLTYFQNEAQLEKSRLLSDRFSAERPKGSFSTLEIQRTEQGDSAMYLCASSLDKAKNIQYFGAGTRLSVL.